Each of the 3 T cell receptor beta chains below was sequenced from the same sample in a study of T cell changes during pregnancy in multiple sclerosis (dated by TCRdb to between 2018 and 2021). To prepare the library, the immunoSEQ multiplex PCR assay was applied. Imported from immuneACCESS, the table was reduced by TCRdb to in-frame sequences with V and J called. These copies leave out some clones; in studies compared against another copy, an unresolved V gene accounts for under half, and the cause of the remainder is not known. The table for this sample lists 50,000 or so clones; 92% of them were counted only once. The ten largest account for 0.74% of the sample. Sequencing used CD4+ T cells from peripheral blood mononuclear cells, obtained in the third trimester of pregnancy. The source of these receptors is a female donor with multiple sclerosis, enrolled in a pregnancy study.

The chain joins TRBV7-2 to TRBJ1-3; tentatively, D is TRBD1 (5 bases). V lost 0 bases and J lost 2, with 8 bases in between. CDR1 and CDR2 (germline): SGHTA, FQGNSA. The CDR3 has 15 residues. The CDR3 DNA follows: TGTGCCAGCAGCTTAGCGTGGGGGGCTGGAAACACCATATATTTT. This encodes CASSLAWGAGNTIYF.

The chain recombines TRBV2 with TRBJ1-1; TRBD1 aligns across 7 bases. J lost 1 base, V lost 6 bases, and 2 bases had no gene match. CDR3 size: 13 residues. From germline, CDR1 is SNHLY and CDR2 FYNNEI. CDR3 region: CASSQGGNTEAFF. Written as DNA, the CDR3 is TGTGCCAGCAGCCAGGGGGGGAACACTGAAGCTTTCTTT.

The J gene is TRBJ2-1, the V gene TRBV11-2; D might be TRBD1 (6 bases). Trimming took 0 bases from V and 4 from J, leaving 16 bases between them. This CDR3 is 17 amino acids long. CDR1 is SGHAT, CDR2 FQNNGV, per germline. CDR3 protein: CASSLDGQGFAYNEQFF. The CDR3 region has the DNA TGTGCCAGCAGCTTAGATGGGCAGGGGTTCGCGTACAATGAGCAGTTCTTC.